Listed below are T cell receptor beta chains from one sample, sequenced in a study of glioma-infiltrating T cells after dendritic cell vaccination. The protocol was immunoSEQ multiplex PCR, while the TCRdb copy is restricted to in-frame clones and leaves out a portion. Among tens of thousands of clones listed, about nine tenths were seen once. Sequenced material: blood, taken before dendritic cell vaccination. The receptors shown here come from a human donor with glioblastoma. Each CDR3 is given with its conserved first and last residue. Each record gives: CDR3 length, V gene, J gene, CDR3 protein.

15,TRBV2,TRBJ1-2,CASSDSDRGLAGYTF
14,TRBV2,TRBJ1-1,CASRVGQHNTEAFF
11,TRBV7-9,TRBJ1-1,CASSLSFEAFF
15,TRBV19,TRBJ2-7,CASSSSDRGGYEQYF
14,TRBV5-1,TRBJ1-4,CASSPDTGLEKLFF
15,TRBV19,TRBJ1-1,CASTSNTGLNTEAFF
15,TRBV7-9,TRBJ2-7,CASSLSLKSSYEQYF
14,TRBV19,TRBJ2-1,CASSRLAGYNEQFF
14,TRBV4-1,TRBJ2-5,CASSQVRGGETQYF
12,TRBV29-1,TRBJ2-5,CSARPPKETQYF
16,TRBV27,TRBJ2-7,CASSLSPSGGGYEQYF
10,TRBV20-1,TRBJ2-7,CRTGGAEQYF
19,TRBV5-1,TRBJ1-1,CASSLADTGGLRWDTEAFF
15,TRBV5-1,TRBJ1-4,CASSQGSLPNEKLFF
15,TRBV6-1,TRBJ2-7,CASSEMAGAAYEQYF